This T cell receptor beta chain was found in a study of blood T cell repertoires in COVID-19. In the study overall: Specimens from acute and convalescent COVID-19 originated in the United States, Italy and Spain.

V was cut by 0 bases and J by 1 base, with 9 bases left in between. Germline CDR1 and CDR2: MNHEY and SVGEGT. There are 15 residues in the CDR3. Authors' methods: For nucleated cells, counts were estimated from reference gene primer amplification. TCRdb keeps only in-frame clones here, not all; method: immunoSEQ multiplex PCR. V, J and clone size are taken as reported in that table, and D and trimming were inferred from the DNA itself. Of about 220,000 clones in the sample, roughly four fifths were seen once. The chain couples TRBV6-2 or TRBV6-3 to TRBJ1-1; D is ambiguous. The sequence was obtained from a woman aged 55-70 years who had recovered from COVID-19. Input material: PBMCs or T cells enriched from blood (not recorded which). The CDR3 nucleotides are TGTGCCAGCAGTTACTCCGGGGTGGCGAACACTGAAGCTTTCTTT. Its translation: CASSYSGVANTEAFF.